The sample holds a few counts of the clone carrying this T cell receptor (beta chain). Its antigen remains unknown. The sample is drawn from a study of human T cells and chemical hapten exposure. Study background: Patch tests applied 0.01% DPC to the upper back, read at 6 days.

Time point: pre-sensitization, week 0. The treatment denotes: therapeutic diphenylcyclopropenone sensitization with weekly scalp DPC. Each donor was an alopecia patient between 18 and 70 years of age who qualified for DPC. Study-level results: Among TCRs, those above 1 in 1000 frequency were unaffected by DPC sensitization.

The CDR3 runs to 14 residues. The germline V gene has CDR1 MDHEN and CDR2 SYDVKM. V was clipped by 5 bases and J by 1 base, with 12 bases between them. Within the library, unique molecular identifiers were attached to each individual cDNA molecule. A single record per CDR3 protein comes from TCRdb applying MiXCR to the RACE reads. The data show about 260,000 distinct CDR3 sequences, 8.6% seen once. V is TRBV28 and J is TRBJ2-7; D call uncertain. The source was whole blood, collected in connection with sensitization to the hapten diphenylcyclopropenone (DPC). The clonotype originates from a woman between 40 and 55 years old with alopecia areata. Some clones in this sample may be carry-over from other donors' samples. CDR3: CASSPSGRSYEQYF. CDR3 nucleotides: TGTGCCAGCAGTCCCTCTGGAAGATCCTACGAGCAGTACTTC.